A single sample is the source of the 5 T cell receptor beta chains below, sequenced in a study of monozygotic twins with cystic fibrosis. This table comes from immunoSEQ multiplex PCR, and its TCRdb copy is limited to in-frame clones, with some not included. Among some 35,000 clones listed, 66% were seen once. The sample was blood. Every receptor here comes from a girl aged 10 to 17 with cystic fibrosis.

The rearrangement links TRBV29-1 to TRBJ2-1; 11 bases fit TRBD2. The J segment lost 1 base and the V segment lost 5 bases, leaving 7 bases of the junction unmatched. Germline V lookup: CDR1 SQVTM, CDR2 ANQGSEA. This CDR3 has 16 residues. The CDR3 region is CSVFSGRAWSYNEQFF. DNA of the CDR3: TGCAGCGTTTTTAGCGGGAGGGCCTGGTCCTACAATGAGCAGTTCTTC.

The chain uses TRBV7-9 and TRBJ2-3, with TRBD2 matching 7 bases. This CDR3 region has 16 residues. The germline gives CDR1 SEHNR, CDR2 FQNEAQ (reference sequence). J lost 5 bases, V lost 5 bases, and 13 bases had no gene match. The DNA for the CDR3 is TGTGCCAGCAGCGCTCTCCGCGGCGGGAGAGGAGATACGCAGTATTTT. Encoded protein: CASSALRGGRGDTQYF.

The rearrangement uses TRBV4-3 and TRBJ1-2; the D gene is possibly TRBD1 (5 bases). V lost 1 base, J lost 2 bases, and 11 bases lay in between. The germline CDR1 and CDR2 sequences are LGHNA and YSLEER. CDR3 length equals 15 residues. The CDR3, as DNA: TGCGCCAGCAGCCAAGTAGTCCGGGACAACTATGGCTACACCTTC. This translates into CASSQVVRDNYGYTF.

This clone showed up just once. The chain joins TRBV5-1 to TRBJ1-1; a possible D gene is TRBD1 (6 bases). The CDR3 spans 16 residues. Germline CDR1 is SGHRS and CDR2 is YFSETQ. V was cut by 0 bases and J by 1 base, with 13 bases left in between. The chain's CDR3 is CASSLAAGAGNTEAFF. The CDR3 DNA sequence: TGCGCCAGCAGCTTGGCGGCAGGGGCTGGGAACACTGAAGCTTTCTTT.

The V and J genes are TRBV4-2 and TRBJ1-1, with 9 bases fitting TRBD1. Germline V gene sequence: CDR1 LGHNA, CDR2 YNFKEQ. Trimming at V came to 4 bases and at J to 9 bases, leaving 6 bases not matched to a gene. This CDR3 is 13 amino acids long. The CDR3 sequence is CASSRETGGKAFF. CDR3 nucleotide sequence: TGTGCCAGCAGCCGAGAGACAGGGGGTAAAGCTTTCTTT.